The clone carrying this T cell receptor (beta chain) was found once. Its antigen is unidentified. The data were obtained in a study of Ad26.COV2.S vaccination and SARS-CoV-2 variants. TCRdb keeps only in-frame clones here, not all; method: immunoSEQ multiplex PCR. The sample records around 250,000 clones, approximately 89% being singletons. This CDR3 region has 16 residues. Looked up from germline, CDR1 is SNHLY and CDR2 is FYNNEI. V gave up 3 bases and J gave up 2 bases; unmatched junction bases: 3. Treatment indicated: roughly 19 received Ad26.COV2.S at low or high dose, single or two shots; about 5 received placebo; per-sample allocation not given. Sampling took place 63 days after the first vaccine or placebo injection. It was Wuhan-strain SARS-CoV-2 spike that the Ad26 vaccine vector expressed. Study-level findings and limits: People who got the vaccine or the placebo had similar non-spike TCR breadth.

This chain joins TRBV2 and TRBJ2-1; 11 bases are shared with TRBD1. The receptor was derived from a person aged 18-65 years who received the Ad26.COV2.S COVID-19 vaccine or a placebo. The source was peripheral blood, collected in a trial of Ad26.COV2.S vaccine versus placebo. The CDR3 nucleotides are TGTGCCAGCAGTGACCGGACAGGGGGCGCCTACAATGAGCAGTTCTTC. This sequence encodes CASSDRTGGAYNEQFF.